A selection of T cell receptor beta chains follows, all from one sample in a study of regulatory T cells in long-lasting Graves disease. MiXCR, applied by TCRdb to the multiplex PCR reads, yields one record per CDR3 protein. Here the sample spans a few hundred thousand distinct CDR3 sequences, roughly 10% being singletons. This same sample was also part of a study on T cells in Graves' hyperthyroidism and ophthalmopathy.

The sample here was peripheral blood mononuclear cells (PBMCs), taken at new diagnosis, from a patient treated with antithyroid drugs. Receptor source: a woman between 18 and 29 years old with Graves disease. Both conserved end residues are part of each CDR3. The D gene is left open where the match is weak. Size is stated for part of the rows, as once, few or many counts, or as a class when the clone is expanded.

TRBV29-1	TRBJ1-2	TRBD1	-	TGCAGCGTTTGGGATCCAGGGGGCGGTTATGGCTACACCTTC	CSVWDPGGGYGYTF
TRBV11-2	TRBJ2-1	-	many	TGTGCCAGCAGCTTGATCAGAGGGCGGAATGAGCAGTTCTTC	CASSLIRGRNEQFF
TRBV3-1	TRBJ2-2	-	many	TGTGCCAGCAGCCACGGGACATCGAACACCGGGGAGCTGTTTTTT	CASSHGTSNTGELFF
TRBV6-1	TRBJ1-2	TRBD1	many	TGTGCCAGCAGGACGACAGGGGGCTATGGCTACACCTTC	CASRTTGGYGYTF
TRBV18	TRBJ2-2	-	few	TGTGCCAGCTCACCACGGCAGGGGGACTTGAGAGACGGGGAGCTGTTTTTT	CASSPRQGDLRDGELFF
TRBV11-2	TRBJ2-3	-	many	TGCGCCAGCAGCCAAGACGATCGCACAGATACGCAGTATTTT	CASSQDDRTDTQYF
TRBV7-3	TRBJ1-1	TRBD1	many	TGTGCCAGCAGCCCAGGGACAGGGTGGGCTGAAGCTTTCTTT	CASSPGTGWAEAFF
TRBV7-6	TRBJ2-1	-	-	TGTGCCAGCAGCCTCCTAATTTACAATGAGCAGTTCTTC	CASSLLIYNEQFF
TRBV9	TRBJ2-7	TRBD2	many	TGTGCCAGCAGCGTTGGGACTAGCGCTAACTACGAGCAGTACTTC	CASSVGTSANYEQYF
TRBV7-3	TRBJ2-2	-	many	TGTGCCAGCAGCCCTCCCGGCACCGGGGAGCTGTTTTTT	CASSPPGTGELFF
TRBV28	TRBJ2-1	-	many	TGTGCCCTCAGGCCACGAGAGGCAGAGAACAATGAGCAGTTCTTC	CALRPREAENNEQFF
TRBV7-2	TRBJ2-4	-	few	TGTGCCAGCAGCTTAGTTTATTCAGGGCTAGCCAAAAACATTCAGTACTTC	CASSLVYSGLAKNIQYF
TRBV6-1	TRBJ1-5	-	many	TGTGCCAGCAGTGAGGGTCGTAGCAATCAGCCCCAGCATTTT	CASSEGRSNQPQHF
TRBV10-3	TRBJ1-1	TRBD1	many	TGTGCCATCAGAGACAGGGAAAGGGGGTTGAACACTGAAGCTTTCTTT	CAIRDRERGLNTEAFF
TRBV11-3	TRBJ2-3	-	many	TGTGCCAGCAGCTTAGGTCCGGGTAGGGCAGATACGCAGTATTTT	CASSLGPGRADTQYF
TRBV28	TRBJ2-7	TRBD1	many	TGTGCCAGCAGTCTCGGGACAGGGGCCTACGAGCAGTACTTC	CASSLGTGAYEQYF
TRBV4-3	TRBJ2-1	-	many	TGCGCCAGCAGCCAAGTCGGGGTCAGCTCCTACAATGAGCAGTTCTTC	CASSQVGVSSYNEQFF